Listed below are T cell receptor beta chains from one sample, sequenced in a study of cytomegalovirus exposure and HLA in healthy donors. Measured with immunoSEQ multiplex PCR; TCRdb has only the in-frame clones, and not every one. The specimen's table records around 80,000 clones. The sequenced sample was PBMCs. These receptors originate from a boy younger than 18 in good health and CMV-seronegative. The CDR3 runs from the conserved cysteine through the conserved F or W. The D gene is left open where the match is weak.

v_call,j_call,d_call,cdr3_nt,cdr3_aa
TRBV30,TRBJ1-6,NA,TGTGCCTGGAGTAAGACGGGGGGCTTGTGGAATTCACCCCTCCACTTT,CAWSKTGGLWNSPLHF
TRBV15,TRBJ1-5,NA,TGTGCCACCAGCAGAGGGGGGGGTGGGATGCCCCAGCATTTT,CATSRGGGGMPQHF
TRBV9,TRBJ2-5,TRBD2,TGTGCCAGCAGCTCGCGCCCGGGACTAGCGGATGTATTCCAAGAGACCCAGTACTTC,CASSSRPGLADVFQETQYF
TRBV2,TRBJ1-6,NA,TGTGCCAGCAGTGGGGAGTCCTATAATTCACCCCTCCACTTT,CASSGESYNSPLHF
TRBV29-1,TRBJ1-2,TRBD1,TGCAGCGTGGGACAGGGGGTGCATGGCTACACCTTC,CSVGQGVHGYTF
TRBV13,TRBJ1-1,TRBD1,TGTGCCAGCAGTACAGGGGATCTGAACACTGAAGCTTTCTTT,CASSTGDLNTEAFF
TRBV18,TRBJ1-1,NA,TGTGCCAGCTCCCCGGCAGGGTCGTACACTGAAGCTTTCTTT,CASSPAGSYTEAFF
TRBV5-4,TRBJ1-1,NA,TGTGCCAGCAGCTTGTGGCAGCGGAACACTGAAGCTTTCTTT,CASSLWQRNTEAFF
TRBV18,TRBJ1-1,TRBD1,TGTGCCAGCTCACGCAGGGGGGAGGACGAAGCTTTCTTT,CASSRRGEDEAFF
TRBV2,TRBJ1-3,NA,TGTGCCAGCAGTGAAGAGGGGTACGGTGGAAACACCATATATTTT,CASSEEGYGGNTIYF
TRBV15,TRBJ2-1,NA,TGTGCCACCAGCAGAGATCAGGCTAGCCTCCGCCCGGTCTTC,CATSRDQASLRPVF
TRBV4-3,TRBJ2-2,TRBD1,TGCGCCAGCAGCCAAGATATCAAAAGATCCGGGACAGGGTGGACCGGGGAGCTGTTTTTT,CASSQDIKRSGTGWTGELFF
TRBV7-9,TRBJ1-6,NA,TGTGCCAGCAGCTTGGTCTCGGGGATTCATAATTCACCCCTCCACTTT,CASSLVSGIHNSPLHF
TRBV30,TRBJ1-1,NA,TGTGCCTGGTCGTCAGGGTTAAAGGCCACTGAAGCTTTCTTT,CAWSSGLKATEAFF
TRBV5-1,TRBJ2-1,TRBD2,TGCGCCAGCAGCCCCCCAAGGAGCGGGAGTCAAAATGAGCAGTTCTTC,CASSPPRSGSQNEQFF
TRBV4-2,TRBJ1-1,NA,TGTGCCAGCAGCCCGGACAGCGCGTACGGAGCTTTCTTT,CASSPDSAYGAFF
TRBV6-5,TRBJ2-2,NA,TGTGCCAGCAGCCGGGAAGCCGGGGAGCTGTTTTTT,CASSREAGELFF
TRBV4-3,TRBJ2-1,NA,TGCGCCAGCAGCCAAGAAGTGGGCCATGAGCAGTTCTTC,CASSQEVGHEQFF
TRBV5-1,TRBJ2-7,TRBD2,TGCGCCAGCAGCCCAAATAGCGGGGACGTTTCCGAGCAGTACTTC,CASSPNSGDVSEQYF
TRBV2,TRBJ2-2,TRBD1,TGTGCCAGCAGCGACAGGGAAGTTAACGGGGAGCTGTTTTTT,CASSDREVNGELFF
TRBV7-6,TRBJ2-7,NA,TGTGCCAGCAGCCCAAGCCGGGGCTCCTACGAGCAGTACTTC,CASSPSRGSYEQYF
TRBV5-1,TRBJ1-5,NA,TGCGCCAGCAGCTTAGACAGCAGCAATCAGCCCCAGCATTTT,CASSLDSSNQPQHF
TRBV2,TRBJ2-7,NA,TGTGCCAGCAGTGCCAGGCCCTACGAGCAGTACTTC,CASSARPYEQYF
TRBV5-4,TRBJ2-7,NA,TGTGCCAGCAGCCCTGACCCAGGGAACTACGAGCAGTACTTC,CASSPDPGNYEQYF
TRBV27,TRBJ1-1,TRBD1,TGTGCCAGTCTCACCCGCACAGGGGGCGGAGGAGCTTTCTTT,CASLTRTGGGGAFF
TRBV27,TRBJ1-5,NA,TGTGCCAGCCAGGATAACGGCTTGGATCAGCCCCAGCATTTT,CASQDNGLDQPQHF
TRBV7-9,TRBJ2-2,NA,TGTGCCAGCAGCTTAGCGGGAGGGAACACCGGGGAGCTGTTTTTT,CASSLAGGNTGELFF
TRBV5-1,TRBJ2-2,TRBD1,TGCGCCAGCAGCTTGAGGGGGACAGGCTTGAACACCGGGGAGCTGTTTTTT,CASSLRGTGLNTGELFF
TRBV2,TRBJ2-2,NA,TGTGCCAGCAGTGAATATAGGATTCGGGACTCTTCAACCGGGGAGCTGTTTTTT,CASSEYRIRDSSTGELFF
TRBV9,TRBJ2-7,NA,TGTGCCAGCAGCGTAGAACCGGGCAGGGCTGTAGAGCAGTACTTC,CASSVEPGRAVEQYF
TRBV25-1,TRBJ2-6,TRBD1,TGTGCCAGCAGTGGACCGGGACAGGAAGACTCTGGGGCCAACGTCCTGACTTTC,CASSGPGQEDSGANVLTF
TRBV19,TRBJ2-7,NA,TGTGCCAGTACCTGGCGGGACGGCTCCTACGAGCAGTACTTC,CASTWRDGSYEQYF
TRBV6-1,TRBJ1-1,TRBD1,TGTGCCAGCAGTGAAGCGGGACAGGGAGAAGCTTTCTTT,CASSEAGQGEAFF
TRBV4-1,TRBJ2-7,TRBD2,TGCGCCAGCAGCCAAGAACCTCTAGCGGTTACGACCTACGAGCAGTACTTC,CASSQEPLAVTTYEQYF
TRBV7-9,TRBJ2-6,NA,TGTGCCAGCAGCTACCAGGGGTACGGGGCCAACGTCCTGACTTTC,CASSYQGYGANVLTF
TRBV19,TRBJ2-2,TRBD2,TGTGCCAGTAGTATAGCGGGAGGGACCACCGGGGAGCTGTTTTTT,CASSIAGGTTGELFF
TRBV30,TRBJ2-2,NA,TGTGCCTGGAGAGTGATCCGGGGGAACACCGGGGAGCTGTTTTTT,CAWRVIRGNTGELFF
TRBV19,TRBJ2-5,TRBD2,TGTGCCAGTAGTACGGGACTAGCGAAAGAGACCCAGTACTTC,CASSTGLAKETQYF
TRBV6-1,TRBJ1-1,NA,TGTGCCAGCAGTGTGGCAGTAAACACTGAAGCTTTCTTT,CASSVAVNTEAFF
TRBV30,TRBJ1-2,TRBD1,TGTGCCTGGAGGGACAGGGCGATCTTC,CAWRDRAIF
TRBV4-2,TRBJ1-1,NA,TGTGCCAGCAGCCAAGATAGGGGTCTGAGCACTGAAGCTTTCTTT,CASSQDRGLSTEAFF
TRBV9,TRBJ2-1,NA,TGTGCCGCTTCTAGGTCGGGAAAAGACAATGAGCAGTTCTTC,CAASRSGKDNEQFF